The clone carrying this T cell receptor beta chain turned up a few times. Its target is unknown. The data stem from a study of T cell repertoires in cytomegalovirus infection. Across the study: CMV infection together with matching HLA type was indicated by public TCR beta signatures. Study-level findings and limits: Individuals carrying CMV plus the relevant HLA were identified by cumulative frequency of public TCR beta families. Ex vivo responses were dominated by HLA-C-restricted CMV-specific TCR beta clonotypes.

Using its own MiXCR run on the reads, TCRdb lists one record per CDR3 protein. The table has about 250,000 distinct CDR3 sequences, over 15% seen once. Specimen: CD8+ T cells from PBMCs. This clonotype was obtained from a human donor in good health (CMV status not recorded). Some clones in this sample may be carry-over from other donors' samples.

In DNA form, the CDR3 reads TGTGCCAGCAGTCCGCTGGGGGCTCAGATGACCGGGGAGCTGTTTTTT. Translation: CASSPLGAQMTGELFF. V and J are TRBV6-6 and TRBJ2-2, with D possibly matching TRBD1 (6 bases). Germline V gives CDR1 MNHNY, CDR2 SVGAGI (reference sequence). V was trimmed by 5 bases and J by 5 bases, leaving 18 bases between them. The CDR3 runs 16 residues.